This T cell receptor (beta chain) was sequenced in a study of blood T cell repertoires in COVID-19. For the study at large: The United States, Italy and Spain were the sources of the acute and convalescent COVID-19 samples. The analysed material was cDNA or gDNA that came from T cells, B-cell-depleted T cells, or PBMCs.

The CDR3 runs to 15 residues. Trimming cost V 8 bases and J 0 bases; bases outside gene matches: 6. The V gene's germline CDR1 is MNHEY and CDR2 SVGAGI. Libraries were prepared by immunoSEQ multiplex PCR; TCRdb keeps only in-frame clonotypes and omits some of them. The sample lists some 200,000 clones; around 80% were seen once. The Seattle patients, enrolled during active infection, were followed longitudinally. What was sequenced was peripheral blood. V is TRBV6-5 and J is TRBJ2-1, with 8 bases matching TRBD1. The TCR sequence derives from a woman of 80 years or more with COVID-19, enrolled during active disease. CDR3 amino acids: CASGRQGNSYNEQFF. The CDR3 DNA sequence: TGTGCCAGCGGTAGACAGGGGAACTCCTACAATGAGCAGTTCTTC.